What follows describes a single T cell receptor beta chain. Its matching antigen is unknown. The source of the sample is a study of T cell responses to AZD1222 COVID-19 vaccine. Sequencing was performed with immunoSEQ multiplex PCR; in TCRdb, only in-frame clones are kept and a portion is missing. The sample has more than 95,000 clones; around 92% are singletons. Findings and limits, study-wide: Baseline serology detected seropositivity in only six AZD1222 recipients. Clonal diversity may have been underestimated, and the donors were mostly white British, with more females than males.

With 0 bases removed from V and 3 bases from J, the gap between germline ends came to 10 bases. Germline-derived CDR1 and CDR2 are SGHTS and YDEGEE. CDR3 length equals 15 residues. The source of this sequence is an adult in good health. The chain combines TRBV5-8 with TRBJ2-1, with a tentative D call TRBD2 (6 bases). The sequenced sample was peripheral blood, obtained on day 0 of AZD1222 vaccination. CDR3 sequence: CASSLGLVGYNEQFF. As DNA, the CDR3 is TGTGCCAGCAGCTTGGGACTAGTGGGCTACAATGAGCAGTTCTTC.